The clone carrying this T cell receptor (beta chain) was detected ten times or more. Its specificity is unknown. Germline V lookup: CDR1 MNHEY, CDR2 SVGEGT. Trimming took off 2 bases at V and 4 bases at J, with 7 bases between the two ends. The CDR3 is made up of 13 amino acids. This record comes from a study of CD8+CD57+ T cells in acquired aplastic anemia. Study context: Mean DNA quantity obtained from sorted CD4+ and CD8+ cells was about 3 ug.

Study-level results: Patients and controls had in common 25 to 30 CD8+ CDR3 sequences. CD8+ Simpson's diversity showed no significant patient-control difference.

The study profiled TCR beta VDJ and CDR3 using genomic DNA as template. Each CDR3 protein gets one entry after TCRdb re-called the reads with MiXCR. Of 260,000 or so distinct CDR3 sequences listed, about 44% are singletons. Previously, flow cytometry had revealed CD8+CD57+ cell expansion in the patients chosen for sequencing. Each patient gave a blood sample that was collected before any therapy had been received. This sequence joins TRBV6-2 or TRBV6-3 and TRBJ2-3, with D unclear. This TCR derives from a human donor with aplastic anemia. Sequencing was performed on sorted CD4+, CD8+, or CD8+CD57+ T cells (not recorded which) from PBMCs. CDR3 sequence reads: CASSYIGPDTQYF. The CDR3 region has the DNA TGTGCCAGCAGTTACATCGGGCCAGATACGCAGTATTTT.